This T cell receptor (beta chain) comes out of a study of shared clonotypes between healthy human individuals. The CDR3 spans 14 residues. Per the germline V gene, CDR1 is MNHEY and CDR2 is SVGAGI. Trimming removed 6 bases at V and 9 bases at J, with 21 bases between. Overall study results and limits: Represented diversity, genetic and exposure-history alike, was limited by few donors. When naive CD4 clonotypes were compared across several donors, 5% to 5.5% were shared.

This table comes from immunoSEQ multiplex PCR, and its TCRdb copy is limited to in-frame clones, with some not included. The sample records millions of clones, about 95% being singletons. Notes on this clone: As yet, its antigen is unknown.

Every one of the donors was a Caucasian adult that lived in Nashville, Tennessee. This chain links TRBV6-5 with TRBJ2-7; perhaps TRBD1 as D (6 bases). The sample consisted of naive CD4+ T cells sorted from blood. Indicated subset: CD45RA+ positively selected. This clonotype was sampled from a man aged 18-30 years in good health. CDR3 amino acids: CASSSGHPPVWQYF. CDR3 nucleotides: TGTGCCAGCAGCTCGGGACACCCCCCGGTTTGGCAGTACTTC.